The entry below describes one T cell receptor (beta chain). Its antigen is currently unknown. V lost 6 bases and J lost 3; bases outside the gene matches: 4. The CDR3 is 15 amino acids. The germline V gene encodes CDR1 MNHEY and CDR2 SMNVEV (reference sequence). The data were produced by immunoSEQ multiplex PCR, yet TCRdb's version contains in-frame clones alone and is incomplete. Of about 50,000 clones listed, roughly 93% are singletons. This sample is drawn from a study of siplizumab effects on memory and regulatory T cells. Overall study results and limits: Naive T cells looked more diverse than memory cells and looked like major alloresponse contributors.

The receptor was derived from a human donor in good health. The sequencing input was CD8+ T cells sorted from blood. The chain has TRBV27 and TRBJ2-2; 10 nucleotides agree with TRBD2. This CDR3 is CASRAGGPDTGELFF. The CDR3 coding sequence is TGTGCCAGCAGAGCGGGAGGGCCGGACACCGGGGAGCTGTTTTTT.